This TCR beta chain was recorded in a study of T cell changes during pregnancy in multiple sclerosis. The CDR3 contains 15 residues. Germline CDR1 and CDR2: SGHNT and YYREEE (reference sequence). V trimming: 0 bases; J trimming: 4 bases; junction bases outside the gene matches: 6. TCRdb's table, derived via immunoSEQ multiplex PCR, lists solely in-frame clones and lacks some. The sample yields 95,000 to 110,000 clones, about 90% seen once. The origin of this receptor is a female donor with multiple sclerosis, enrolled in a pregnancy study. Sequenced material: peripheral blood, taken after pregnancy. The genes are TRBV5-4 and TRBJ1-2, with TRBD1 identical over 7 bases. CDR3 protein: CASSLDEGTAYGYTF. CDR3 bases: TGTGCCAGCAGCTTGGACGAAGGGACAGCCTATGGCTACACCTTC.